One sample yielded the 20 T cell receptor beta chains listed below, sequenced in a study of T cell repertoires in cytomegalovirus infection. TCRdb fed the reads into MiXCR, producing one record per CDR3 protein. The sample holds around 94,000 distinct CDR3 sequences, more than 15% seen once. The sequenced sample consisted of PBMCs. The receptors derive from a human donor in good health (CMV status not recorded). Some clones in this sample may be carry-over from other donors' samples.

This clonotype was counted ten times or more. The chain joins TRBV10-3 to TRBJ2-5; D is undetermined. Germline V gene sequence: CDR1 ENHRY, CDR2 SYGVKD. CDR3 length: 14 residues. V gave up 3 bases and J gave up 5 bases, with 13 bases separating them. The CDR3 here is CAISENPPKETQYF. CDR3 bases: TGTGCCATCAGTGAAAACCCACCAAAGGAGACCCAGTACTTC.

The chain is built from TRBV12-3 or TRBV12-4 and TRBJ2-1; D ambiguous. Trimming cost V 2 bases and J 3 bases, with 11 bases left between them. The CDR3 extends over 15 amino acids. In DNA form, the CDR3 reads TGTGCCAGCAGTTTACCGGCCAAGGGCTACAATGAGCAGTTCTTC. Translating gives CASSLPAKGYNEQFF.

The J gene is TRBJ1-1, the V gene TRBV6-6; D call uncertain. Trimming took off 5 bases at V and 3 bases at J, with 10 bases between the two ends. There are 13 residues in the CDR3. The germline gives CDR1 MNHNY, CDR2 SVGAGI (reference sequence). The chain's CDR3 is CASSQLLHTEAFF. DNA of the CDR3: TGTGCCAGCAGTCAGCTATTGCACACTGAAGCTTTCTTT.

In its sample, this clonotype was seen a few times. A single base separates this from a much larger clone, so it may be a read error. The chain is built from TRBV7-3 and TRBJ1-1; D uncertain. Germline-derived CDR1 and CDR2 are SGHTA and FQGTGA. CDR3 length: 13 residues. Trimming left V 3 bases short and J 1 base short, with 6 bases between. CDR3 residues: CASSFNENTEAFF. CDR3 DNA: TGTGCCAGCAGCTTTAACGAGAACACTGAAGCTTTCTTT.

This clonotype was detected only a few times. The chain has TRBV7-2 and TRBJ2-3; possible D gene TRBD2, 5 bases. Trimming took 3 bases from V and 0 from J, leaving 10 bases between them. The CDR3 is 15 amino acids. CDR1 and CDR2 (germline): SGHTA, FQGNSA. This CDR3 reads CASSLVSGSTDTQYF. The CDR3 DNA sequence: TGTGCCAGCAGCTTGGTCAGCGGAAGCACAGATACGCAGTATTTT.

V and J are TRBV2 and TRBJ1-5; D possibly corresponds to TRBD1 (5 bases). The ends were cut back, 5 bases at V and 0 bases at J, with 11 bases in the middle. The CDR3 length is 15 residues. The V gene's germline CDR1 is SNHLY and CDR2 FYNNEI. The CDR3 protein is CASSSGTTSNQPQHF. CDR3 nucleotides: TGTGCCAGCAGTTCCGGGACGACTAGCAATCAGCCCCAGCATTTT.

The table lists this clonotype with many counts. The rearrangement joins TRBV25-1 to TRBJ1-4; no definite D call. From germline, CDR1 is MGHDK and CDR2 SYGVNS. The CDR3 totals 15 residues. V was clipped by 5 bases and J by 5 bases, with 15 bases between them. The CDR3 region has the DNA TGTGCCAGCAGTAAAATTACGGAGCTGAATGAAAAACTGTTTTTT. It codes for CASSKITELNEKLFF. Based on the CDR3 plus reference TRBV25-1 and TRBJ1-4, the full variable domain is EADIYQTPRYLVIGTGKKITLECSQTMGHDKMYWYQQDPGMELHLIHYSYGVNSTEKGDLSSESTVSRIRTEHFPLTLESARPSHTSQYLCASSKITELNEKLFFGSGTQLSVL.

The chain recombines TRBV2 with TRBJ1-2; D is uncertain. V lost 6 bases to trimming and J lost 3 bases, with 14 bases between them. The CDR3 is made up of 14 amino acids. Germline CDR1 SNHLY, CDR2 FYNNEI. CDR3 loop: CASRARGYDYGYTF. CDR3 bases: TGTGCCAGCAGGGCGCGAGGCTATGACTATGGCTACACCTTC.

This clonotype was observed a handful of times. The CDR3 is CASSFRSTHGYTF. CDR3 nucleotides: TGTGCCAGCAGCTTCCGCAGCACTCACGGCTACACCTTC. V usage is TRBV7-9 and J usage is TRBJ1-2, with no clear D. CDR3 length: 13 residues. The germline CDR1 and CDR2 sequences are SEHNR and FQNEAQ (reference sequence). Trimming left V 3 bases short and J 8 bases short, with 13 bases between.

This clonotype was observed many times. The chain links TRBV20-1 to TRBJ2-3; D not resolved. Germline V gene sequence: CDR1 DFQATT, CDR2 SNEGSKA (reference sequence). V shed 1 base and J shed 4 bases, with 12 bases lying between them. CDR3 length equals 14 residues. As DNA, the CDR3 is TGCAGTGCTAGAGGGCCCCCGGCGGCAGATACGCAGTATTTT. Translated, it gives CSARGPPAADTQYF.

This chain links TRBV7-6 with TRBJ2-2, with TRBD2 matching 7 bases. V was clipped by 5 bases and J by 7 bases; unmatched bases: 4. The CDR3 extends over 13 amino acids. Germline V lookup: CDR1 SGHVS, CDR2 FNYEAQ. CDR3: CASSLGGNGELFF. The CDR3 DNA sequence: TGTGCCAGCAGCCTCGGGGGGAACGGGGAGCTGTTTTTT.

This clonotype was detected only a few times. The CDR3 is CSAYTQRDRRYTNYGYTF. The CDR3 DNA follows: TGCAGTGCCTATACCCAGAGGGACAGACGTTATACTAACTATGGCTACACCTTC. The gene calls are TRBV20-1 and TRBJ1-2, with 7 nucleotides matching TRBD1. Germline CDR1 DFQATT, CDR2 SNEGSKA (reference sequence). This CDR3 region has 18 residues. V trimming: 6 bases; J trimming: 0 bases; junction bases outside the gene matches: 19.

This clonotype has ten or more counts. The gene calls are TRBV6-4 and TRBJ2-2; D might be TRBD1 or TRBD2, each matching 5 bases. Germline CDR1 reads MRHNA; CDR2 reads SNTAGT. The CDR3 contains 15 residues. V lost 2 bases and J lost 6, with 13 bases in between. CDR3 sequence reads: CASSDPGRRPGELFF. Written as DNA, the CDR3 is TGTGCCAGCAGTGACCCGGGACGGAGGCCCGGGGAGCTGTTTTTT.

This clonotype has more than one count but fewer than ten. The rearrangement links TRBV12-3 or TRBV12-4 to TRBJ2-1; 7 bases are a match to TRBD2. The V gene end was trimmed by 6 bases and the J gene end by 6 bases; junction bases not matched to a gene: 2. This CDR3 spans 12 amino acids. CDR3 sequence: CASRTSRNEQFF. In DNA, the CDR3 is TGTGCCAGCAGGACTAGCCGCAATGAGCAGTTCTTC.

This chain connects TRBV18 to TRBJ2-1; D possibly matches TRBD1 or TRBD2 (5 bases each). The CDR3 sequence is 16 residues long. Per the germline V gene, CDR1 is KGHSH and CDR2 is LQKENI. V shed 5 bases and J shed 0 bases, with 14 bases lying between them. The DNA of the CDR3 is TGTGCCAGCTCAGCCTGGGGGAAGCGCTCCTACAATGAGCAGTTCTTC. Its protein is CASSAWGKRSYNEQFF. The full variable domain, rest sourced from reference TRBV18 and TRBJ2-1, is NAGVMQNPRHLVRRRGQEARLRCSPMKGHSHVYWYRQLPEEGLKFMVYLQKENIIDESGMPKERFSAEFPKEGPSILRIQQVVRGDSAAYFCASSAWGKRSYNEQFFGPGTRLTVL.

V usage is TRBV2 and J usage is TRBJ1-5; 10 bases agree with TRBD1. In germline, CDR1 is SNHLY, CDR2 FYNNEI. Trimming at V came to 6 bases and at J to 5 bases, leaving 10 bases not matched to a gene. The CDR3 contains 16 residues. CDR3 loop: CASSSRPGQGYQPQHF. CDR3 DNA: TGTGCCAGCAGCTCCAGGCCGGGACAGGGGTATCAGCCCCAGCATTTT.

With respect to this clonotype: A read error may produce the germline difference seen at one junction end. The chain links TRBV7-8 to TRBJ1-5; tentatively, D is TRBD1 (5 bases). This CDR3 has 17 residues. Germline values: CDR1 SGHVS, CDR2 FQNEAQ. CDR3 sequence (DNA): TGTGCAAGCAGCTACCCGGGGGGGGGGGGTAGCAATCAGCCCCAGCATTTT. Residues: CASSYPGGGGSNQPQHF.

This clonotype was seen a handful of times. V usage is TRBV5-4 and J usage is TRBJ2-3, with TRBD2 identical over 9 bases. V lost 10 bases and J lost 4; bases outside the gene matches: 10. CDR1 and CDR2 from the germline V gene are SGHNT and YYREEE (reference sequence). CDR3 length: 14 amino acids. CDR3: CACQRGDSADTQYF. The CDR3 DNA reads as TGTGCCTGTCAGCGGGGGGACAGCGCAGATACGCAGTATTTT.

In its sample, this clonotype was seen a few times. The chain couples TRBV7-2 to TRBJ1-1; tentatively, D is TRBD1 (5 bases). CDR1 and CDR2 from the germline V gene are SGHTA and FQGNSA. V was cut by 1 base and J by 5 bases, with 8 bases left in between. CDR3 length: 13 amino acids. CDR3 sequence: CASSLEYRTEAFF. The CDR3, as DNA: TGTGCCAGCAGCTTAGAGTACAGGACTGAAGCTTTCTTT.

The chain is built from TRBV20-1 and TRBJ2-7; D remains ambiguous. This CDR3 has 12 residues. Germline V gives CDR1 DFQATT, CDR2 SNEGSKA (reference sequence). Trimming took off 1 base at V and 5 bases at J, with 9 bases between the two ends. The CDR3 nucleotides are TGCAGTGCTAGAGGGCGAGGCGACGAGCAGTACTTC. Protein: CSARGRGDEQYF.